In this sample, the clone carrying this T cell receptor beta chain turned up many times. The CDR3 length is 13 residues. The V gene's germline CDR1 is MNHEY and CDR2 SVGAGI. V was clipped by 10 bases and J by 8 bases, with 18 bases between them. With TRAV- and TRBV-specific primers, first-strand cDNA was made, covering the alpha and beta chains. Both a constant-region primer and a V-primer adapter served to amplify TCRs across roughly 20 PCR cycles. MiXCR, applied by TCRdb to the reads, yields one record per CDR3 protein. The repertoire holds 100,000 or so distinct CDR3 sequences, with 9.4% as singletons. Described time point: before trial treatment. Donors, who were enrolled in a single-arm phase I dose-escalation trial, received nivolumab, ipilimumab, aspirin, low-dose cyclophosphamide and low-dose radiotherapy. This record comes from a study of low-dose radiotherapy and immunotherapy resistance in tumors. Study-wide background: Across 26 weeks, 13 Gy in total went to Cohort 2, delivered as 1 Gy per fraction every two weeks. Oral administration of aspirin 300 mg daily occurred for four cycles, commencing at cycle 1 day 1.

The origin of this receptor is a male donor with prostate cancer. The input for sequencing was PBMCs, taken before treatment. The gene calls are TRBV6-5 and TRBJ2-1, with D maybe TRBD2 (6 bases). As DNA, the CDR3 is TGTGCCACCCTAAGGCGGGGACGGGATGAGCAGTTCTTC. Its translation is CATLRRGRDEQFF.